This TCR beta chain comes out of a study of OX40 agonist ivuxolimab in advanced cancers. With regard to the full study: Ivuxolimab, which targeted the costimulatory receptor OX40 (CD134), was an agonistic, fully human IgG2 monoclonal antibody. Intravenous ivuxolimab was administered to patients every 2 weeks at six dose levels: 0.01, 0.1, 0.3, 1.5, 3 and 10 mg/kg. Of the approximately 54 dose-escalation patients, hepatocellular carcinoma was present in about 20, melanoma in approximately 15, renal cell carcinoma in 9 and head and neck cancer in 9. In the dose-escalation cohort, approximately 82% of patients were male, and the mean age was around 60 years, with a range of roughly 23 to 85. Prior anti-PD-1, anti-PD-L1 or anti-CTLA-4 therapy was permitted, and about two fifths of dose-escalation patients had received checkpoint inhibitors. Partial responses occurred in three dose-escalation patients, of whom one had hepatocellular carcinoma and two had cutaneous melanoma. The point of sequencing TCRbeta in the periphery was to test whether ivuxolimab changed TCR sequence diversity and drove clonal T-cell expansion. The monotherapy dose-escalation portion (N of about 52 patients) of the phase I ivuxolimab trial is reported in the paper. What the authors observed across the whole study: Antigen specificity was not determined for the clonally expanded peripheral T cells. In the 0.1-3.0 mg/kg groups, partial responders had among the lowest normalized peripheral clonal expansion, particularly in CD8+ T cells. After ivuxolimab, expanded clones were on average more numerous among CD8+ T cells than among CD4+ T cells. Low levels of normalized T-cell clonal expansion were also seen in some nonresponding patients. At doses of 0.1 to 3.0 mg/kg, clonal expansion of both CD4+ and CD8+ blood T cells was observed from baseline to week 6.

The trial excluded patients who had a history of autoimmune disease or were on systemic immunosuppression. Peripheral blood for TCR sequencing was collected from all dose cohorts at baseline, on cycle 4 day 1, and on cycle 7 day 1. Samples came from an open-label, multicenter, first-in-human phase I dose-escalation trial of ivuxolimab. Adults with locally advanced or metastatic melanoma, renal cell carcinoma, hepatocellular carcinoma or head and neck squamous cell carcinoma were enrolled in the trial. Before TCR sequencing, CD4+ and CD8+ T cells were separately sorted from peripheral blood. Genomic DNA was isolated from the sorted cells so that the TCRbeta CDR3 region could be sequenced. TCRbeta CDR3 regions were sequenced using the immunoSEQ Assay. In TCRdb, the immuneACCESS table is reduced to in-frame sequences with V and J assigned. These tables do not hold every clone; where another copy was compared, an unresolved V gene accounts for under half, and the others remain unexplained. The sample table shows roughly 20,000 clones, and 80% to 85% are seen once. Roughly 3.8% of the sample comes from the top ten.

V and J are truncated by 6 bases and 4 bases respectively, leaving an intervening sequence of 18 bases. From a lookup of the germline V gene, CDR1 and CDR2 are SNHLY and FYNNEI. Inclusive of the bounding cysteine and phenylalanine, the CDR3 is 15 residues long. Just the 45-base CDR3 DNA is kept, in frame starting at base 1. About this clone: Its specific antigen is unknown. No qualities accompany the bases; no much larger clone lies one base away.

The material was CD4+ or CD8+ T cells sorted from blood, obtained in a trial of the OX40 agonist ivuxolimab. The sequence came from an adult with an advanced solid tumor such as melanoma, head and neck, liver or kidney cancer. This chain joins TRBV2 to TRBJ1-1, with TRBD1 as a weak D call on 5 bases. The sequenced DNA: TGTGCCAGCAGGATTCGAAGGGGCGAGGGCACTGAAGCTTTCTTT. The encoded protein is CASRIRRGEGTEAFF.